One T cell receptor (beta chain) is described in this entry. Its antigen target is currently unknown. Per-nucleotide qualities are absent, and no much larger clonotype sits a single base away. The data are from a study of response to subunit inactivated influenza vaccine (dated by TCRdb to 2016 to 2018). In terms of the full investigation: The study used deep quantitative T cell receptor repertoire profiling to track responses to a trivalent subunit inactivated influenza vaccine. On the study overall, not on this receptor specifically: It was suggested by the authors that each seasonal influenza vaccination may recruit only a limited number of new T cells.

Libraries came from RT-PCR. Sequenced on an Illumina HiSeq 2500. TCRdb passed the public sequencing reads through fastp at Q25 and MiXCR, retaining productive beta sequences. Each CDR3 protein gets just one entry, which takes the most common genes and DNA from the rows behind it. Recorded for this sample are 750,000 to 850,000 distinct CDR3 sequences; approximately 17% of them occurred a single time. Roughly a tenth of the sample is held by the ten biggest clonotypes. The clonotype comes from a man between 50 and 59 years old who received an inactivated influenza vaccine. Donor details come from another sample of the same person, matched by shared clones. This material consisted of PBMCs from blood, taken roughly 5 days after vaccination.

The CDR3 protein is CSARRGLAGHTDTQYF. The DNA sequence follows: TGCAGTGCTAGAAGGGGACTAGCGGGACACACAGATACGCAGTATTTT. Recombination connected TRBV20-1 to TRBJ2-3, with 13 middle bases fitting TRBD2. Via the germline V gene (reference sequence), CDR1 is DFQATT and CDR2 SNEGSKA. The V end gives up 2 bases and the J end 2 bases, leaving 4 bases in the junction not matched to a gene. Inclusive of the bounding cysteine and phenylalanine, the CDR3 is 16 residues long. Only the CDR3 DNA stays, 48 bases, in frame from base 1.